This T cell receptor (beta chain) originates from a study of T cell clones after liver transplantation. V dropped 0 bases and J dropped 0 bases, with 10 bases sitting between them. Per germline, CDR1 SGHNT and CDR2 YYREEE (reference sequence). CDR3 size: 15 residues. Sequenced by immunoSEQ multiplex PCR; TCRdb stores in-frame clones only, minus some. Of 95,000 to 130,000 clones in the sample, 90% were seen once. This receptor was taken from a human patient who received a liver transplant. Some of the T cells may derive from the graft donor. The chain combines TRBV5-4 with TRBJ2-7, with D possibly being TRBD2 (5 bases). Material: CD4+ T cells from blood, obtained 12 months after liver transplant. CDR3 amino acids: CASSLATGSSYEQYF. The CDR3 DNA reads as TGTGCCAGCAGCTTGGCCACGGGGAGCTCCTACGAGCAGTACTTC.